This TCR beta chain was sequenced during a study of T cells in localized non-small cell lung cancer. General study results and limits: The study detected a median around 50 of the top 100 tumor clones in adjacent lung. The greatest T cell clonality was found in uninvolved adjacent lung (higher than in tumor). Sequencing was restricted to one tumor region; therefore, heterogeneity remains possible.

This CDR3 is 14 amino acids long. Germline CDR1 and CDR2: SGHRS and YFSETQ. The V and J ends lost 2 bases and 4 bases, in that order; junction bases with no gene match: 6. In regard to this clone: As yet, its antigen is unknown.

This table comes from immunoSEQ multiplex PCR, and its TCRdb copy is limited to in-frame clones, with some not included. The repertoire includes approximately 140,000 clones, roughly 90% of them detected once, and around 1.7% sits in the top ten. Sequences were derived from peripheral blood, sampled before any cancer treatment. This TCR was sampled from a female donor older than 55 with stage I lung adenocarcinoma. The chain uses TRBV5-1 and TRBJ2-7, with 7 positions matching TRBD2. CDR3 in amino acids: CASSLSGGMYEQYF. CDR3 DNA sequence: TGCGCCAGCAGCTTATCGGGAGGTATGTACGAGCAGTACTTC.